This record looks at one T cell receptor beta chain sequence and its context. There are 15 residues in the CDR3. Germline V lookup: CDR1 SGDLS, CDR2 YYNGEE. Trimming at V came to 4 bases and at J to 4 bases, leaving 6 bases not matched to a gene. Method: immunoSEQ multiplex PCR; TCRdb's copy keeps in-frame clones and lacks some. The sample has about 130,000 clones, around 84% seen once. The data derive from a study of T cell responses to AZD1222 COVID-19 vaccine. This rearrangement joins TRBV9 to TRBJ2-2, with 8 bases fitting TRBD1. The origin of this receptor is an adult in good health. This sample comprised peripheral blood, obtained on day 0 of AZD1222 vaccination. The CDR3 coding sequence is TGTGCCAGCAGCCCACAGGGGACAGGCACCGGGGAGCTGTTTTTT. The encoded protein is CASSPQGTGTGELFF.